The 17 T cell receptor beta chains below were found in one sample sequenced in a study of blood T cell repertoires in COVID-19 (dated by TCRdb to 2020 to 2022). The library was built by means of the immunoSEQ multiplex PCR assay. Entries here come from immuneACCESS through TCRdb and include only in-frame sequences with V and J called. Some clones fail to appear in such tables; in the studies checked, an unresolved V gene covers under half of the shortfall, and the cause of the remainder is unknown. A total of about 470,000 clones appear in this sample, about nine tenths of them only once. 0.7% of the sample rests with the top ten. The sequencing sample was made of PBMCs or T cells enriched from blood (not recorded which). These receptors were collected from a young woman who had recovered from COVID-19.

This sequence joins TRBV6-5 and TRBJ1-3; 8 bases agree with TRBD1. Germline V gives CDR1 MNHEY, CDR2 SVGAGI. With 6 bases clipped from V and 2 bases from J, the junction kept 3 bases outside the gene matches. This CDR3 is 14 amino acids long. CDR3 residues: CASREDRAGNTIYF. The DNA of the CDR3 is TGTGCCAGCAGGGAGGACAGGGCTGGAAACACCATATATTTT.

The chain joins TRBV5-1 to TRBJ2-5, with 7 bases fitting TRBD1. The germline V gene has CDR1 SGHRS and CDR2 YFSETQ. V trimming: 0 bases; J trimming: 7 bases; junction bases outside the gene matches: 6. CDR3 length equals 14 residues. The CDR3 region has the DNA TGCGCCAGCAGCTTGGACACAGGGGATGTGACCCAGTACTTC. This codes for CASSLDTGDVTQYF.

This clone was counted only a few times. The chain uses TRBV6-5 and TRBJ1-2; D is possibly TRBD1 (5 bases). V lost 2 bases and J lost 8, with 12 bases in between. This CDR3 is built from 13 residues. Germline loops: CDR1 MNHEY, CDR2 SVGAGI. CDR3 amino acids: CASSYVGGGGYTF. Here the CDR3 DNA reads TGTGCCAGCAGTTACGTGGGGGGAGGAGGCTACACCTTC.

The V gene is TRBV5-1, the J gene TRBJ2-7; tentatively, D is TRBD1 (6 bases). Germline assignment: CDR1 SGHRS and CDR2 YFSETQ. This CDR3 is built from 13 residues. Trimming removed 2 bases at V and 6 bases at J, with 12 bases between. CDR3 nucleotide sequence: TGCGCCAGCAGCTTCCTACAGGGTGGCGAGCAGTACTTC. Its translation: CASSFLQGGEQYF.

The chain uses TRBV28 and TRBJ1-1; 9 positions match TRBD1. The CDR3 totals 15 residues. CDR1 and CDR2 from the germline V gene are MDHEN and SYDVKM. The V gene end was trimmed by 4 bases and the J gene end by 0 bases; junction bases not matched to a gene: 3. The CDR3 nucleotides read TGTGCCAGCAGTTCAACAGGGGGCATGAACACTGAAGCTTTCTTT. It specifies CASSSTGGMNTEAFF.

This clone occurred a few times. The chain recombines TRBV6-7 with TRBJ1-1; no firm D call. TRBV6-7 is treated as an ORF (open reading frame) with a function not yet certain. CDR3 length: 14 residues. The V end was cut by 0 bases, the J end by 1 base, with 6 bases between. This CDR3 reads CASSYSSQNTEAFF. CDR3 DNA sequence: TGTGCCAGCAGTTACTCGTCACAGAACACTGAAGCTTTCTTT.

This sequence joins TRBV2 and TRBJ2-7, with 8 positions matching TRBD1. CDR1 is SNHLY and CDR2 is FYNNEI in the germline V gene. The CDR3 spans 14 residues. Trimming at V came to 8 bases and at J to 0 bases, leaving 6 bases not matched to a gene. CDR3 residues: CASVQGVFSYEQYF. CDR3 DNA: TGTGCCAGCGTACAGGGGGTATTCTCCTACGAGCAGTACTTC.

This chain uses TRBV11-2 with TRBJ1-1; D is uncertain. This CDR3 is built from 13 residues. V dropped 4 bases and J dropped 7 bases, with 13 bases sitting between them. From germline, CDR1 is SGHAT and CDR2 FQNNGV. CDR3 residues: CASSSSAGNEAFF. The CDR3 bases are TGTGCCAGCAGCTCGAGTGCGGGCAATGAAGCTTTCTTT.

This rearrangement joins TRBV19 to TRBJ1-2; the D gene is possibly TRBD1 (6 bases). CDR3 length: 11 amino acids. With 6 bases removed from V and 8 bases from J, the gap between germline ends came to 10 bases. The germline V gene has CDR1 LNHDA and CDR2 SQIVND (reference sequence). DNA for the CDR3: TGTGCCAGTAGGGCAGGGGACGGCTACACCTTC. This codes for CASRAGDGYTF.

The chain couples TRBV7-3 to TRBJ1-1; no clear D. The germline gives CDR1 SGHTA, CDR2 FQGTGA. V lost 2 bases to trimming and J lost 1 base, with 5 bases between them. This CDR3 spans 13 amino acids. Written as DNA, the CDR3 is TGTGCCAGCAGCTTAGCGGCGAACACTGAAGCTTTCTTT. Translating gives CASSLAANTEAFF.

The chain uses TRBV2 and TRBJ2-2; D might be TRBD1 (6 bases). This CDR3 spans 14 amino acids. Germline-derived CDR1 and CDR2 are SNHLY and FYNNEI. The ends were cut back, 5 bases at V and 1 base at J, with 8 bases in the middle. In DNA, the CDR3 is TGTGCCAGCAGTTGGACAGTGAACACCGGGGAGCTGTTTTTT. Amino acids: CASSWTVNTGELFF.

The rearrangement links TRBV5-1 to TRBJ1-1; the match to TRBD1 covers 7 bases. J lost 1 base, V lost 4 bases, and 7 bases had no gene match. CDR3 size: 15 residues. Germline loops: CDR1 SGHRS, CDR2 YFSETQ. This chain's CDR3 is CASSPGGVTNTEAFF. The CDR3 DNA sequence: TGCGCCAGCAGCCCAGGGGGTGTAACGAACACTGAAGCTTTCTTT.

The chain employs TRBV27 and TRBJ2-1, with TRBD2 matching 10 bases. CDR1 MNHEY and CDR2 SMNVEV come from the germline V gene (reference sequence). J lost 5 bases, V lost 2 bases, and 0 bases had no gene match. The CDR3 consists of 14 residues. The DNA of the CDR3 is TGTGCCAGCAGTTTAACTAGCGGGGACAATGAGCAGTTCTTC. Translating it yields CASSLTSGDNEQFF.

Note on this clone: One junction end does not reproduce the germline sequence, and a read error may be involved. J is TRBJ1-4 and V is TRBV7-9, with D perhaps matching TRBD1 (5 bases). Germline CDR1 reads SEHNR; CDR2 reads FQNEAQ (reference sequence). This CDR3 has 13 residues. The CDR3 DNA is TGTGCCAGCAGCTTTGAAGGACATGGTCGGTGGATTTTT. It encodes CASSFEGHGRWIF.

Of note for this clone: This specimen includes other DNA sequences encoding the same CDR3. This sequence joins TRBV3-1 (or the pseudogene TRBV3-2) and TRBJ1-3; D not resolved. The ends were cut back, 4 bases at V and 4 bases at J, with 8 bases in the middle. Germline CDR1 reads LGHDT; CDR2 reads YNNKEL (reference sequence). This CDR3 has 13 residues. CDR3 in DNA: TGTGCCAGCAGCCGCGGCGGAGGAAACACCATATATTTT. As protein: CASSRGGGNTIYF.

This sequence joins TRBV5-1 and TRBJ1-3; D perhaps matches TRBD1 (5 bases). The V end was cut by 4 bases, the J end by 2 bases, with 13 bases between. CDR3 length equals 15 residues. Germline CDR1 is SGHRS and CDR2 is YFSETQ. The CDR3 protein is CASSQGEYPGNTIYF. The CDR3 region has the DNA TGCGCCAGCAGCCAAGGGGAATACCCTGGAAACACCATATATTTT.

The V and J genes are TRBV30 and TRBJ1-5; 7 bases match TRBD1. V was clipped by 3 bases and J by 2 bases; unmatched bases: 7. The germline V gene encodes CDR1 GTSNPN and CDR2 SVGIG (reference sequence). The CDR3 extends over 15 amino acids. CDR3 nucleotides: TGTGCCTGGAGGACTTCTACAGGGGGCAATCAGCCCCAGCATTTT. Translating it yields CAWRTSTGGNQPQHF.